This TCR beta chain was sequenced during a study of chemoradiotherapy in HPV16-positive cancers. Samples were taken several times over chemoradiotherapy. The table came from immunoSEQ multiplex PCR; TCRdb's copy has only in-frame clones and leaves some out. The sample records approximately 20,000 clones, about 90% being singletons. This clone came up a few times. Its antigen is undetermined. Study-level results: During treatment, candidate HPV-specific clones and E7-related motifs expanded in tumor. HPV-responsive T-cell expansion during chemoradiotherapy was linked to improved recurrence-free survival in HPV16-positive patients. Functional assays defining HPV-specific T cells used only a couple of HPV16-positive patients.

Germline CDR1 MNHEY, CDR2 SMNVEV (reference sequence). This CDR3 spans 14 amino acids. V lost 0 bases and J 4 bases, leaving 4 bases between the germline ends. The material sequenced was blood, taken from a patient who underwent chemoradiotherapy. The sequence came from a human donor with HPV-associated anogenital cancer. This sequence joins TRBV27 and TRBJ2-6; D is unclear. The CDR3 DNA reads as TGTGCCAGCAGTTTATCGGAAGGGGCCAACGTCCTGACTTTC. Encoded protein: CASSLSEGANVLTF.